One sample yielded the 26 T cell receptor beta chains listed below, sequenced in a study of T-cell reconstitution after alpha-beta-depleted transplantation in children. The TCRbeta library was prepared with unique molecular identifiers. MiXCR was run by TCRdb on the PCR reads, yielding one entry per CDR3 protein. The data show around 100,000 distinct CDR3 sequences, about 9.3% seen once. Specimen: PBMCs, collected before TCRalphabeta/CD19-depleted stem cell transplant. All receptors derive from a boy aged 2 to 10 with acute lymphoblastic leukemia, due to receive a stem cell transplant.

A single count supports this clonotype. The CDR3, as DNA: TGCGCCAGCGCCGCGGAGGGTTGGTATGGCTACACCTTC. It specifies CASAAEGWYGYTF. The chain is built from TRBV5-1 and TRBJ1-2; D not resolved. The CDR3 is made up of 13 amino acids. Trimming left V 7 bases short and J 5 bases short, with 15 bases between. CDR1 and CDR2 (germline): SGHRS, YFSETQ.

This clonotype was counted ten times or more. The chain links TRBV12-3 or TRBV12-4 to TRBJ2-1, with 7 bases that match TRBD1. This CDR3 is 15 amino acids long. The V segment lost 7 bases and the J segment 0 bases; nucleotides outside the gene matches: 6. The CDR3 coding sequence is TGTGCCAGCAATCGGGACAGTTCCTCCTACAATGAGCAGTTCTTC. The encoded protein is CASNRDSSSYNEQFF.

This clonotype has ten or more counts. The chain recombines TRBV11-2 with TRBJ1-2; tentatively, D is TRBD1 (5 bases). Germline V gives CDR1 SGHAT, CDR2 FQNNGV. The CDR3 totals 16 residues. Trimming pared 6 bases from V and 3 bases from J, leaving 20 bases between. The DNA for the CDR3 is TGTGCCAGCAGAGGCCTTGGGGGGAGGAGGGACTATGGCTACACCTTC. It specifies CASRGLGGRRDYGYTF.

The rearrangement links TRBV5-1 to TRBJ2-1; 13 positions match TRBD2. Losses at the gene ends were 1 base for V and 4 bases for J; bases not matched to a gene: 2. Germline V gene sequence: CDR1 SGHRS, CDR2 YFSETQ. The CDR3 runs 16 residues. DNA for the CDR3: TGCGCCAGCAGCTTGCGGACTAGCGGGAGTTACAATGAGCAGTTCTTC. Translation: CASSLRTSGSYNEQFF. The whole variable domain, remainder taken from reference TRBV5-1 and TRBJ2-1, is KAGVTQTPRYLIKTRGQQVTLSCSPISGHRSVSWYQQTPGQGLQFLFEYFSETQRNKGNFPGRFSGRQFSNSRSEMNVSTLELGDSALYLCASSLRTSGSYNEQFFGPGTRLTVL.

J is TRBJ2-3 and V is TRBV12-3 or TRBV12-4; 8 nucleotides align to TRBD2. CDR3 size: 16 residues. With 5 bases clipped from V and 0 bases from J, the junction kept 7 bases outside the gene matches. The CDR3 DNA follows: TGTGCCAGCAGTGACCGACTAGCGTCTAGCACAGATACGCAGTATTTT. It encodes CASSDRLASSTDTQYF.

V is TRBV29-1 and J is TRBJ1-4; D gene uncertain. The length of the CDR3 is 13 residues. V was trimmed by 3 bases and J by 2 bases, leaving 7 bases between them. Germline assignment: CDR1 SQVTM and CDR2 ANQGSEA. This chain's CDR3 is CSVEEETNEKLFF. The CDR3 DNA is TGCAGCGTTGAGGAGGAGACTAATGAAAAACTGTTTTTT.

This clonotype was recorded a few times. The rearrangement uses TRBV11-2 and TRBJ1-6; no definite D call. Germline CDR1 reads SGHAT; CDR2 reads FQNNGV. Trimming removed 0 bases at V and 9 bases at J, with 12 bases between. This CDR3 region has 15 residues. Written as DNA, the CDR3 is TGTGCCAGCAGCTTAGAACGAACAGCGATTTCACCCCTCCACTTT. Its protein is CASSLERTAISPLHF. The variable domain in full, with the rest retrieved from reference TRBV11-2 and TRBJ1-6, is EAGVAQSPRYKIIEKRQSVAFWCNPISGHATLYWYQQILGQGPKLLIQFQNNGVVDDSQLPKDRFSAERLKGVDSTLKIQPAKLEDSAVYLCASSLERTAISPLHFGNGTRLTVT.

Comments on this clonotype: Here the CDR3 omits its conserved ending phenylalanine or tryptophan, so a read error is the likely source. This chain links TRBV12-3 or TRBV12-4 with TRBJ2-1, with unresolved D. This CDR3 is 12 amino acids long. Trimming removed 1 base at V and 8 bases at J, with 6 bases between. DNA of the CDR3: TGTGCCAGCAGTTTAGAGGGCGATGAGCAGTTCGTC. This sequence encodes CASSLEGDEQFV.

The V and J genes are TRBV20-1 and TRBJ2-5; the match to TRBD2 covers 11 bases. The V and J ends lost 1 base and 2 bases, in that order; junction bases with no gene match: 9. The germline V gene has CDR1 DFQATT and CDR2 SNEGSKA (reference sequence). CDR3 length: 17 amino acids. The CDR3 loop reads CSARVRVSGREQETQYF. CDR3 coding DNA: TGCAGTGCTAGAGTTCGCGTTAGCGGGAGGGAACAAGAGACCCAGTACTTC.

This clonotype was seen more than once but under ten times. This chain connects TRBV5-6 to TRBJ1-3; TRBD1 matches 8 bases. The CDR3 length is 14 residues. V was clipped by 4 bases and J by 1 base; unmatched bases: 1. CDR1 SGHDT and CDR2 YYEEEE come from the germline V gene. CDR3 amino acids: CASSRDRSGNTIYF. CDR3 bases: TGTGCCAGCAGCCGGGACAGGTCTGGAAACACCATATATTTT.

This chain links TRBV27 with TRBJ2-1; TRBD2 matches 9 bases. V shed 2 bases, J shed 6 bases, and the junction held 8 bases outside the gene matches. Looked up from germline, CDR1 is MNHEY and CDR2 is SMNVEV (reference sequence). The CDR3 runs to 16 residues. DNA for the CDR3: TGTGCCAGCAGTTTAACTGCGGGAGGGAGGGGCAATGAGCAGTTCTTC. This gives the protein CASSLTAGGRGNEQFF.

This clonotype has only a few counts. This rearrangement joins TRBV10-3 to TRBJ1-1; D might be TRBD1 (5 bases). There are 15 residues in the CDR3. The germline V gene has CDR1 ENHRY and CDR2 SYGVKD. V lost 5 bases, J lost 3 bases, and 16 bases lay in between. In DNA, the CDR3 is TGTGCCATCAGTTCCTACGGGAGGGGTTACACTGAAGCTTTCTTT. Protein product: CAISSYGRGYTEAFF.

V gene TRBV12-3 or TRBV12-4 combines with J gene TRBJ1-5; TRBD1 matches 10 bases. J gave up 3 bases and V 6 bases, and 8 bases lay outside the gene matches. CDR3 size: 16 residues. CDR3: CASSPGQGRANQPQHF. The CDR3 DNA follows: TGTGCCAGCAGCCCGGGACAGGGGAGGGCCAATCAGCCCCAGCATTTT.

CDR3 amino acids: CASSMTGSEETQYF. CDR3 nucleotide sequence: TGTGCCAGCAGCATGACAGGGTCGGAGGAGACCCAGTACTTC. The rearrangement uses TRBV5-5 and TRBJ2-5, with 7 positions matching TRBD1. The CDR3 covers 14 residues. Germline V gene data show CDR1 as SGHKS and CDR2 as YYEKEE (reference sequence). Losses at the gene ends were 4 bases for V and 5 bases for J; bases not matched to a gene: 8. The full variable domain, in which reference TRBV5-5 and TRBJ2-5 provide the parts outside the CDR3, is DAGVTQSPTHLIKTRGQQVTLRCSPISGHKSVSWYQQVLGQGPQFIFQYYEKEERGRGNFPDRFSARQFPNYSSELNVNALLLGDSALYLCASSMTGSEETQYFGPGTRLLVL.

The chain uses TRBV20-1 and TRBJ2-3, with D perhaps TRBD1 or TRBD2 (5 bases each). Trimming removed 6 bases at V and 6 bases at J, with 31 bases between. The V gene's germline CDR1 is DFQATT and CDR2 SNEGSKA (reference sequence). The CDR3 consists of 18 residues. This CDR3 is CSAISPFSGTMRGDTQYF. The CDR3 coding sequence is TGCAGTGCCATATCCCCCTTTTCAGGGACGATGAGAGGGGATACGCAGTATTTT.

The chain carries TRBV10-2 and TRBJ2-3; D is unclear. The germline gives CDR1 WSHSY, CDR2 SAAADI. This CDR3 contains 15 residues. With 2 bases removed from V and 0 bases from J, the gap between germline ends came to 9 bases. CDR3 sequence reads: CASSEASASTDTQYF. Written as DNA, the CDR3 is TGCGCCAGCAGTGAGGCCTCCGCTAGCACAGATACGCAGTATTTT.

Many counts were recorded for this clonotype. V gene TRBV20-1 combines with J gene TRBJ2-3; 12 bases agree with TRBD2. Germline lookup yields CDR1 DFQATT and CDR2 SNEGSKA (reference sequence). CDR3 size: 14 residues. The ends lost 8 bases at V and 4 bases at J; junction bases unmatched: 7. The CDR3 spells CSPLAGGWADTQYF. The CDR3, as DNA: TGCAGTCCCCTAGCGGGAGGGTGGGCAGATACGCAGTATTTT.

This clonotype was seen a handful of times. The J gene is TRBJ2-4, the V gene TRBV20-1; D is possibly TRBD1 or TRBD2 (5 bases each). Germline V gene sequence: CDR1 DFQATT, CDR2 SNEGSKA (reference sequence). CDR3 size: 13 residues. Trimming removed 5 bases from V and 1 base from J, with 9 bases in between. The CDR3 loop is CSALEGAKNIQYF. The CDR3 DNA reads TGCAGTGCTTTAGAGGGGGCCAAAAACATTCAGTACTTC.

This clonotype was detected ten times or more. This chain uses TRBV12-3 or TRBV12-4 with TRBJ1-1; D might be TRBD1 (5 bases). The CDR3 has 12 residues. Trimming took off 6 bases at V and 5 bases at J, with 10 bases between the two ends. This CDR3 is CASSHRLTEAFF. As DNA, the CDR3 is TGTGCCAGCAGCCACAGGCTTACTGAAGCTTTCTTT.

This clonotype has ten or more counts. The chain couples TRBV12-3 or TRBV12-4 to TRBJ1-1, with 7 nucleotides matching TRBD1. This CDR3 has 15 amino acids. V dropped 3 bases and J dropped 0; count of bases not matched to a gene: 4. The CDR3: CASSLGDRVNTEAFF. CDR3 DNA sequence: TGTGCCAGCAGTTTGGGTGACAGGGTGAACACTGAAGCTTTCTTT.

This clonotype has only a few counts. The V gene is TRBV10-2, the J gene TRBJ2-2; 11 positions agree with TRBD2. V lost 3 bases to trimming and J lost 7 bases; unmatched junction nucleotides: 7. The CDR3 sequence is 16 residues long. Germline loops: CDR1 WSHSY, CDR2 SAAADI. The DNA for the CDR3 is TGCGCCAGCAGTGAAGTGCTAGCGGGAGGCGGCGGGGAGCTGTTTTTT. Translated, it gives CASSEVLAGGGGELFF.

This clonotype was recorded at least ten times. This sequence joins TRBV5-1 and TRBJ1-1; D perhaps matches TRBD1 (5 bases). The ends were cut back, 4 bases at V and 8 bases at J, with 18 bases in the middle. Per germline, CDR1 SGHRS and CDR2 YFSETQ. The CDR3 runs 14 residues. CDR3 protein: CASSPGLEGKEAFF. The CDR3 bases are TGCGCCAGCAGCCCGGGGTTAGAGGGGAAGGAAGCTTTCTTT.

This clonotype turned up a few times. In nucleotides, the CDR3 is TGCAGTGCTAGAGATCGGGCGGTAACCGTCTCCTACAATGAGCAGTTCTTC. Protein: CSARDRAVTVSYNEQFF. The rearrangement joins TRBV20-1 to TRBJ2-1; D is unclear. Deletions cut 0 bases from V and 0 bases from J, with 15 bases between. CDR3 length equals 17 residues. Germline CDR1 and CDR2: DFQATT and SNEGSKA (reference sequence).

This clonotype was observed at least ten times. The chain uses TRBV6-1 and TRBJ1-5; no firm D call. The V gene lost 1 base and the J gene lost 3 bases, with 7 bases spanning the gap. This CDR3 contains 14 residues. The germline V gene has CDR1 MNHNS and CDR2 SASEGT. The CDR3 DNA sequence: TGTGCCAGCAGTGAAGGGCCGGTCAATCAGCCCCAGCATTTT. Its protein is CASSEGPVNQPQHF.

There are a few counts of this clonotype. V gene TRBV18 combines with J gene TRBJ2-5; D not certain. CDR1 is KGHSH, CDR2 LQKENI, per germline. This CDR3 is 12 amino acids long. V was pared by 5 bases and J by 0 bases, with 4 bases between. In DNA, the CDR3 is TGTGCCAGCTCAGAGTACCAAGAGACCCAGTACTTC. It translates to CASSEYQETQYF.

This clonotype has a count of ten or more. The chain carries TRBV20-1 and TRBJ2-3; 11 bases are shared with TRBD2. The CDR3 runs 15 residues. Unmatched junction bases numbered 7, after V lost 4 bases and J lost 4 bases. The germline V gene encodes CDR1 DFQATT and CDR2 SNEGSKA (reference sequence). The CDR3 loop is CSATLLAGASDTQYF. CDR3 coding DNA: TGCAGTGCTACTCTACTAGCGGGAGCTTCAGATACGCAGTATTTT.